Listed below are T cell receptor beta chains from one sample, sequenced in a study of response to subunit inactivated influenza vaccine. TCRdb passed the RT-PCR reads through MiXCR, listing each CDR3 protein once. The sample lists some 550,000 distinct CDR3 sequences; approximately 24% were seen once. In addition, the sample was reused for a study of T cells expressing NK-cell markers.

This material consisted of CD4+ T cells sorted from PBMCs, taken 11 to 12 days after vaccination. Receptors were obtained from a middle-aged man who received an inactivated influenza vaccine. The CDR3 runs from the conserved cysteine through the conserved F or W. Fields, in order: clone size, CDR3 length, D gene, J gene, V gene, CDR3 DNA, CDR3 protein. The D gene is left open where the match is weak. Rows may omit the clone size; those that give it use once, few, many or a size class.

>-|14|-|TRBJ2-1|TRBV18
TGTGCCAGCTCACCCTCCGGGACTTTCAATGAGCAGTTCTTC
CASSPSGTFNEQFF
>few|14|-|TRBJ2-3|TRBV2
TGTGCCAGCAGGGACTATCGAAACACAGATACGCAGTATTTT
CASRDYRNTDTQYF
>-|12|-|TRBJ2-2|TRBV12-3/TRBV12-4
TGTGCCAGCAGTTTCCGCGCCGGGGAGCTGTTTTTT
CASSFRAGELFF
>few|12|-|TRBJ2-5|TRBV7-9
TGTGCCAGCACCCCATTTCAAGAGACCCAGTACTTC
CASTPFQETQYF
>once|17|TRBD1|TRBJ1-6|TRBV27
TGTGCCAGCAGTTACCCGGGACAGCGTACCGATAATTCACCCCTCCACTTT
CASSYPGQRTDNSPLHF
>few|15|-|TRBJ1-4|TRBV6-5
TGTGCCAGCAGTTCCTCGAGGGGTAGTAGTGAAAAACTGTTTTTT
CASSSSRGSSEKLFF
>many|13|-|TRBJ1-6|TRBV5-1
TGCGCCAGCAGCTTGGAGAGGGGCTCACCCCTCCACTTT
CASSLERGSPLHF
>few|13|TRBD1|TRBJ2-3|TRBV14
TGTGCCAGCAGAATCCAGGGGGCGGATACGCAGTATTTT
CASRIQGADTQYF
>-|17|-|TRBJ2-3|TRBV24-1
TGTGCCACCAGTGATTTGCGGCAGCCCTCTAGCACAGATACGCAGTATTTT
CATSDLRQPSSTDTQYF
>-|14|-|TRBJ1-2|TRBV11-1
TGTGCCAGCAGCTTAACCGGTTTAAACTATGGCTACACCTTC
CASSLTGLNYGYTF
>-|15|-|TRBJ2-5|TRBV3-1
TGTGCCAGCAGCCAGGGCTCGGTGTCCAGGGAGACCCAGTACTTC
CASSQGSVSRETQYF
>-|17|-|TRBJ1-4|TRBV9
TGTGCCAGCAGCGTAGAAGAATGGGCAGCGGCTAATGAAAAACTGTTTTTT
CASSVEEWAAANEKLFF
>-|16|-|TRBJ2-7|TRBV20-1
TGCAGTGCTAGGCCGGCCGTCCGGACAGTCTCCTACGAGCAGTACTTC
CSARPAVRTVSYEQYF
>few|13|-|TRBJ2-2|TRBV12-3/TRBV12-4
TGTGCCAGCAGTCAGGTTCTCGCGGGGGAGCTGTTTTTT
CASSQVLAGELFF
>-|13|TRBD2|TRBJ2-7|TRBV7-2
TGTGCCAGCAGCCTAACTAGCGGGAGAGCAAAGTACTTC
CASSLTSGRAKYF
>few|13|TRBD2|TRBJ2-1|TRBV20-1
TGCAGTGCTCCGGGACTAGCGGGAGATTGGCAGTTCTTC
CSAPGLAGDWQFF
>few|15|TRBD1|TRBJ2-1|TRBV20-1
TGCAGTTACACCGGGACAGGGGGGGAACGCAATGAGCAGTTCTTC
CSYTGTGGERNEQFF
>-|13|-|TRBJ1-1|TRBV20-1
TGCAGTGCTAGCGGGCAAAGTTTCGCTGAAGCTTTCTTT
CSASGQSFAEAFF
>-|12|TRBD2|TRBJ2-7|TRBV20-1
TGCAGTGCCCCGGGGGGGGGCAACGAGCAGTACTTC
CSAPGGGNEQYF
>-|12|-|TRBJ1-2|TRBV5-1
TGCGCCAGCAGCGAAGACCCGTCGGGCTACACCTTC
CASSEDPSGYTF
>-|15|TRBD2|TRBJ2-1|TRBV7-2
TGTGCCAGCAGCCCCGGGGGGGGGCCGAACAATGAGCAGTTCTTC
CASSPGGGPNNEQFF
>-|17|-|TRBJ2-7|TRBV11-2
TGTGCCAGCAGCCCTAGCTCCGTGGGGACCCGCTCCTACGAGCAGTACTTC
CASSPSSVGTRSYEQYF
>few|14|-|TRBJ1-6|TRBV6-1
TGTGCCAGCAGTGAATTCCCCCCCAATTCACCCCTCCACTTT
CASSEFPPNSPLHF
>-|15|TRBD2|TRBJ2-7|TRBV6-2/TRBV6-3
TGTGCCAGCAGACGGACTAGCGGGGGTAGCTACGAGCAGTACTTC
CASRRTSGGSYEQYF
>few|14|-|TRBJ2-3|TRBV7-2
TGTGCCAGCAGCGGAGTCGCCGGCACAGATACGCAGTATTTT
CASSGVAGTDTQYF
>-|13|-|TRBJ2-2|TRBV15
TGTGCCACCACGGGGATTTGGACCGGGGAGCTGTTTTTT
CATTGIWTGELFF
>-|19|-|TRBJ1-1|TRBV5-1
TGCGCCAGCAGCTATCCATCGGGGCAGGATAGAGATTTGAACACTGAAGCTTTCTTT
CASSYPSGQDRDLNTEAFF
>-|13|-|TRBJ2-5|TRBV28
TGTGCCAGCACTCGGCAGGGGGGAGAGACCCAGTACTTC
CASTRQGGETQYF
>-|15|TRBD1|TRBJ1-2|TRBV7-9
TGTGCCAGCAGCAATCCGACAGGGGATGGCTATGGCTACACCTTC
CASSNPTGDGYGYTF
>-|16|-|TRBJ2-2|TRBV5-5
TGTGCCAGCAGCTTGGAAGCATCGGGGCGCACCGGGGAGCTGTTTTTT
CASSLEASGRTGELFF
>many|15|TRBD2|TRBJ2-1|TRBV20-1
TGCAGTGCTAGAGATAGGGGTAGCGGGGGTTGGCGGCAGTTCTTC
CSARDRGSGGWRQFF
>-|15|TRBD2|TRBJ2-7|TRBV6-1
TGTGCCAGCAGAATCGGGACTACTAGAAAGGGGGAGCAGTACTTC
CASRIGTTRKGEQYF
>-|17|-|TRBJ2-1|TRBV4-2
TGTGCCAGCAGCCGCCTTTCGCAGGCGGTTCCTTCGGATGAGCAGTTCTTC
CASSRLSQAVPSDEQFF
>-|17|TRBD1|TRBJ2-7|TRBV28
TGTGCCAGCAGAACTATCCGACGGGGACAGGGAGGGGACGAGCAGTACTTC
CASRTIRRGQGGDEQYF
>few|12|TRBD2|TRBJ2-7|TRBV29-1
TGCAGCGTCACCTCAGGGACTACCGAGCAGTACTTC
CSVTSGTTEQYF
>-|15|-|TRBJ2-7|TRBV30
TGTGCCTGGGACCGGACAGCCCAGCCCCTCTACGAGCAGTACTTC
CAWDRTAQPLYEQYF
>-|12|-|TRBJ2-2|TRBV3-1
TGTGCCAGCAGCCAAGAACGGGCGGAGCTGTTTTTT
CASSQERAELFF
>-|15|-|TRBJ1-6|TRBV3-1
TGTGCCAGCAGCCAGGGGGCCGGGATCCGGTCACCCCTCCACTTT
CASSQGAGIRSPLHF
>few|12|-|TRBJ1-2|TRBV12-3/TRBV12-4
TGTGCCAGCAGTTTTCAGACAGGCGGCTACACCTTC
CASSFQTGGYTF